A single TCR beta chain is shown here with its context. This entry belongs to a study of PD-L1 blockade in urothelial cancer. Repertoires were generated with immunoSEQ multiplex PCR, while TCRdb's copy carries only in-frame clones and drops some. Of around 110,000 clones in the sample, around 90% were seen once. This sample's time point: peripheral blood 6 weeks after treatment start. Germline loops: CDR1 SGHAT, CDR2 FQNNGV. The CDR3 has 19 amino acids. V shed 5 bases, J shed 5 bases, and the junction held 22 bases outside the gene matches. The sequence came from a man between 60 and 70 years old with urothelial cancer. This chain links TRBV11-2 with TRBJ2-5; TRBD1 aligns across 8 bases. The sample consisted of PBMCs, taken around atezolizumab (anti-PD-L1) treatment. Here the CDR3 reads CASSARGQGFNSNRETQYF. Written as DNA, the CDR3 is TGTGCCAGCAGCGCCAGAGGACAGGGCTTTAATTCAAATAGGGAGACCCAGTACTTC.